This T cell receptor (beta chain) was sequenced in a study of T-cell memory formation after mild COVID-19. TCR alpha and TCR beta cDNA libraries with sample barcodes and UMIs came from 5'RACE using constant-segment primers. One entry per CDR3 protein, called by TCRdb with MiXCR from the 5' RACE reads. The table has 310,000 or so distinct CDR3 sequences, 15% to 20% seen once. Study observations and caveats: CD8+ contracting clones occupied EMRA, while CD4+ ones occupied mainly CM and EM.

Between the trimmed V and J ends, which lost 5 bases and 2 bases, there was a span of 9 bases. This CDR3 has 13 amino acids. Germline lookup yields CDR1 SGHTA and CDR2 FQGNSA. A word on this clonotype: Its antigen is not identified.

Sequenced sample: PBMCs or a T cell subset sorted from them (not recorded which). The receptor was derived from a man in his late teens or twenties who had mild COVID-19 (a few samples of this study predate the infection). Cell type and time point are not known. This rearrangement joins TRBV7-2 to TRBJ2-5; D gene uncertain. The CDR3 sequence: CASSARPQETQYF. CDR3 in DNA: TGTGCCAGCAGCGCCAGGCCTCAAGAGACCCAGTACTTC.